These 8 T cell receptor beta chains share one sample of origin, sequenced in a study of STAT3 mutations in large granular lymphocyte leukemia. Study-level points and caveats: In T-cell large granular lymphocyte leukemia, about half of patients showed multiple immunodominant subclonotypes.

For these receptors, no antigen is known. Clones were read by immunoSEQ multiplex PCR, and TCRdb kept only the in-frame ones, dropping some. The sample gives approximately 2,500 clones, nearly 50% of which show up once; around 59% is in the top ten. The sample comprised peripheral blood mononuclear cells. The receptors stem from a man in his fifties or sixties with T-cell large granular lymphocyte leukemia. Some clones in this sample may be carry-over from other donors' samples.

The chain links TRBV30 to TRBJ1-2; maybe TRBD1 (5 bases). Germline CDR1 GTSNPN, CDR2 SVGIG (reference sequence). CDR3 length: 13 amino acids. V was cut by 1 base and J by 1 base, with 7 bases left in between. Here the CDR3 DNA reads TGTGCCTGGAGTGCAGGGTTTAACTATGGCTACACCTTC. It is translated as CAWSAGFNYGYTF.

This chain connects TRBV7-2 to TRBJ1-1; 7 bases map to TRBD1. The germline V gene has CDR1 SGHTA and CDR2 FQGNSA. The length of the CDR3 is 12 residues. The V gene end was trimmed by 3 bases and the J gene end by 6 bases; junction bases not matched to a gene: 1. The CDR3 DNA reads TGTGCCAGCAGCTTCCAGGGGGCTGAAGCTTTCTTT. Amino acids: CASSFQGAEAFF. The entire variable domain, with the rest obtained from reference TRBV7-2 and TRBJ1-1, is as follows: GAGVSQSPSNKVTEKGKDVELRCDPISGHTALYWYRQSLGQGLEFLIYFQGNSAPDKSGLPSDRFSAERTGGSVSTLTIQRTQQEDSAVYLCASSFQGAEAFFGQGTRLTVV.

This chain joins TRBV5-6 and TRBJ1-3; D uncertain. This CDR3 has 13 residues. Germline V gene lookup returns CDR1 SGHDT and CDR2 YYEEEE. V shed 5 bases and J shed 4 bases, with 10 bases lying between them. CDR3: CASRGGSGNTIYF. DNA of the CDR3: TGTGCCAGCAGGGGAGGGTCAGGAAACACCATATATTTT. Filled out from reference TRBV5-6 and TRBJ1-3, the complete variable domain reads DAGVTQSPTHLIKTRGQQVTLRCSPKSGHDTVSWYQQALGQGPQFIFQYYEEEERQRGNFPDRFSGHQFPNYSSELNVNALLLGDSALYLCASRGGSGNTIYFGEGSWLTVV.

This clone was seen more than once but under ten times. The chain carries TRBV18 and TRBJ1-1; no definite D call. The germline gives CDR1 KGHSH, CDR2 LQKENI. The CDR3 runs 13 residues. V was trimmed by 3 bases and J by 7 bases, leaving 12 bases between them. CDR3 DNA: TGTGCCAGCTCACCGACCGGACTAGTTGAAGCTTTCTTT. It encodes CASSPTGLVEAFF.

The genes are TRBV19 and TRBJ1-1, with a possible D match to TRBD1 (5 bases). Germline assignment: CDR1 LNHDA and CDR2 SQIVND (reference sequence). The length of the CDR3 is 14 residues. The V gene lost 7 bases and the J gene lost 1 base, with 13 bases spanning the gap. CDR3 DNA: TGTGCCAGTACCTCGGGGGGTGGGAACACTGAAGCTTTCTTT. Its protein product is CASTSGGGNTEAFF. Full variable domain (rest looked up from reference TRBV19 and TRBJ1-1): DGGITQSPKYLFRKEGQNVTLSCEQNLNHDAMYWYRQDPGQGLRLIYYSQIVNDFQKGDIAEGYSVSREKKESFPLTVTSAQKNPTAFYLCASTSGGGNTEAFFGQGTRLTVV.

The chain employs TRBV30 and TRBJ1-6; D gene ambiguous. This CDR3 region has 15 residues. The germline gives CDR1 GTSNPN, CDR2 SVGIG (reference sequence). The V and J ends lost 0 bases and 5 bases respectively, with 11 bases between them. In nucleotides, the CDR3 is TGTGCCTGGAGTGTACGATGGGGAGATAATTCACCCCTCCACTTT. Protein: CAWSVRWGDNSPLHF.

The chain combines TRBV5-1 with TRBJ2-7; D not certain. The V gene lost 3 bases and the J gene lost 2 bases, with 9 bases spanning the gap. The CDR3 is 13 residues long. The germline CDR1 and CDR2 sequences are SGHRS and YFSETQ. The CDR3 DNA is TGCGCCAGCAGCTCGTCCGAGACCTACGAGCAGTACTTC. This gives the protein CASSSSETYEQYF.

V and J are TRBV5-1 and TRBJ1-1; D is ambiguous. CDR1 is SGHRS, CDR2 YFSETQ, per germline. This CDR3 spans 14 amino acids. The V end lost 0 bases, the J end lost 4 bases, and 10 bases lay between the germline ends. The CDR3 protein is CASSLAATSTEAFF. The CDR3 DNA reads TGCGCCAGCAGCTTGGCAGCGACCTCCACTGAAGCTTTCTTT.